This entry lists 16 T cell receptor beta chains sequenced from one sample in a study of shared clonotypes between healthy human individuals. In the naive CD8 group, cells lacked CD45RO and were positively selected for CCR7, so terminally differentiated effector memory CD45RA+ cells were left out. Assay used: immunoSEQ multiplex PCR; TCRdb lists only in-frame clones, some missing. The sample includes approximately 1.9 million clones, 80% to 95% seen only once; the top ten take approximately 1.7%. The specimen sequenced was naive CD8+ T cells from PBMCs. The receptor set was obtained from a man aged 18 to 29 in good health. Some clones in this sample may be carry-over from other donors' samples.

The chain links TRBV27 to TRBJ2-1, with D perhaps matching TRBD1 (5 bases). Germline-derived CDR1 and CDR2 are MNHEY and SMNVEV (reference sequence). The CDR3 contains 16 residues. Trimming took off 6 bases at V and 3 bases at J, with 18 bases between the two ends. The CDR3, as DNA: TGTGCCAGCAGCCCCTATGGGGCGCGTGACTACAATGAGCAGTTCTTC. The encoded protein is CASSPYGARDYNEQFF.

This chain connects TRBV11-2 to TRBJ2-1; 10 positions agree with TRBD2. Germline CDR1 is SGHAT and CDR2 is FQNNGV. J was trimmed by 6 bases and V by 6 bases; bases with no gene match: 8. The CDR3 runs 15 residues. The CDR3, as DNA: TGTGCCAGCAGGCCGCCGGGACTAGCGAGCAATGAGCAGTTCTTC. Translation gives CASRPPGLASNEQFF.

This chain connects TRBV9 to TRBJ2-1, with 9 bases lining up with TRBD1. Germline CDR1 and CDR2: SGDLS and YYNGEE. The CDR3 sequence is 16 residues long. The ends lost 4 bases at V and 2 bases at J; junction bases unmatched: 7. The CDR3 is CASSTPGQGTYNEQFF. CDR3 sequence (DNA): TGTGCCAGCAGCACACCGGGACAGGGAACCTACAATGAGCAGTTCTTC.

In regard to this clone: This CDR3 is also generated by other DNA sequences in the sample. V usage is TRBV27 and J usage is TRBJ2-7; D possibly corresponds to TRBD2 (6 bases). Germline V CDR1 and CDR2: MNHEY, SMNVEV (reference sequence). The CDR3 is 14 amino acids. V was pared by 3 bases and J by 0 bases, with 9 bases between. In DNA form, the CDR3 reads TGTGCCAGCAGTTTTGGAGGGAGCTCCTACGAGCAGTACTTC. Its translation: CASSFGGSSYEQYF.

J is TRBJ2-7 and V is TRBV7-8; 8 bases align to TRBD2. CDR1 is SGHVS, CDR2 FQNEAQ, per germline. With V trimmed by 5 bases and J by 5 bases, 14 bases remained unmatched. The CDR3 extends over 16 amino acids. The CDR3 nucleotides read TGTGCCAGCAGCCGACGGGGGGGGAACCGCTTAGACGAGCAGTACTTC. It codes for CASSRRGGNRLDEQYF.

CDR3 nucleotides: TGTGCCAGCAGTTTATGGCGGGTGGCAGGGGGTACCTACGAGCAGTACTTC. This gives the protein CASSLWRVAGGTYEQYF. The chain is built from TRBV27 and TRBJ2-7; the match to TRBD1 covers 7 bases. Germline values: CDR1 MNHEY, CDR2 SMNVEV (reference sequence). V lost 1 base, J lost 2 bases, and 11 bases stayed unmatched. This CDR3 is built from 17 residues.

V and J are TRBV23-1 and TRBJ2-2, with a possible D match to TRBD1 (6 bases). TRBV23-1 is flagged as an ORF with uncertain function. The V gene lost 7 bases and the J gene lost 5 bases, with 8 bases spanning the gap. The CDR3 spans 12 residues. CDR3 residues: CASTGETGELFF. In nucleotides, the CDR3 is TGCGCCAGCACAGGGGAAACCGGGGAGCTGTTTTTT.

This CDR3 reads CASSQAGIRDRAPYEQYF. The CDR3 region has the DNA TGCGCCAGCAGTCAAGCGGGGATTAGGGACAGGGCACCCTACGAGCAGTACTTC. The chain couples TRBV23-1 to TRBJ2-7, with 9 positions matching TRBD1. TRBV23-1 is an open reading frame, and its role is uncertain. CDR3 length: 18 residues. Trimming removed 2 bases from V and 2 bases from J; junction bases left unmatched: 13.

This clone was seen only once. The gene calls are TRBV6-6 and TRBJ1-5; D ambiguous. Germline V gene data show CDR1 as MNHNY and CDR2 as SVGAGI (reference sequence). The CDR3 contains 14 residues. With 2 bases removed from V and 4 bases from J, the gap between germline ends came to 9 bases. CDR3 region: CASSYGRVNQPQHF. Here the CDR3 DNA reads TGTGCCAGCAGTTACGGGAGGGTGAATCAGCCCCAGCATTTT.

This rearrangement joins TRBV15 to TRBJ2-1; 11 bases agree with TRBD2. V lost 8 bases to trimming and J lost 5 bases; unmatched junction nucleotides: 5. Germline CDR1 is LNHNV and CDR2 is YYDKDF (reference sequence). The CDR3 is 14 residues long. This CDR3 is CATPGTSGNNEQFF. CDR3 coding DNA: TGTGCCACCCCCGGGACTAGCGGCAACAATGAGCAGTTCTTC.

The chain employs TRBV19 and TRBJ1-4, with 11 bases identical to TRBD1. Germline-derived CDR1 and CDR2 are LNHDA and SQIVND (reference sequence). V lost 3 bases and J lost 8; bases outside the gene matches: 5. The CDR3 sequence is 15 residues long. DNA for the CDR3: TGTGCCAGTAGTATGGACAGGGGGCTGGAAGAAAAACTGTTTTTT. Protein sequence: CASSMDRGLEEKLFF. Variable domain in full (rest from reference TRBV19 and TRBJ1-4): DGGITQSPKYLFRKEGQNVTLSCEQNLNHDAMYWYRQDPGQGLRLIYYSQIVNDFQKGDIAEGYSVSREKKESFPLTVTSAQKNPTAFYLCASSMDRGLEEKLFFGSGTQLSVL.

Details on this clone: At the DNA level, this CDR3 is encoded by other sequences in the same sample as well. The V call is TRBV9, the J call TRBJ2-1; 12 nucleotides match TRBD2. The trim removed 0 bases at V and 5 bases at J, leaving 0 bases unmatched. Per germline, CDR1 SGDLS and CDR2 YYNGEE. The CDR3 has 15 amino acids. CDR3 DNA sequence: TGTGCCAGCAGCGTAGGACTAGCGGGGGACAATGAGCAGTTCTTC. This codes for CASSVGLAGDNEQFF. Looking up the rest from reference TRBV9 and TRBJ2-1 gives the full variable domain: DSGVTQTPKHLITATGQRVTLRCSPRSGDLSVYWYQQSLDQGLQFLIQYYNGEERAKGNILERFSAQQFPDLHSELNLSSLELGDSALYFCASSVGLAGDNEQFFGPGTRLTVL.

The chain uses TRBV15 and TRBJ1-5; 7 bases align to TRBD1. The CDR3 sequence is 15 residues long. Germline trimming cut 2 bases from V and 7 bases from J; bases unmatched to any gene: 8. Germline assignment: CDR1 LNHNV and CDR2 YYDKDF (reference sequence). The DNA of the CDR3 is TGTGCCACCAGCAGATCGACAGGGAGGATGCAGCCCCAGCATTTT. Translation gives CATSRSTGRMQPQHF.

In this sample, this clone turned up a few times. The V call is TRBV28, the J call TRBJ1-1; the D gene is possibly TRBD1 (6 bases). Germline values: CDR1 MDHEN, CDR2 SYDVKM. The CDR3 is 15 amino acids. V shed 5 bases and J shed 0 bases, with 13 bases lying between them. The CDR3 protein is CASSPRGRLNTEAFF. CDR3 coding DNA: TGTGCCAGCAGTCCCAGGGGACGTTTGAACACTGAAGCTTTCTTT.

The chain employs TRBV5-4 and TRBJ2-3, with a possible D match to TRBD1 (5 bases). V lost 2 bases to trimming and J lost 2 bases, with 9 bases between them. The length of the CDR3 is 14 residues. Germline loops: CDR1 SGHNT, CDR2 YYREEE (reference sequence). This CDR3 reads CASSFLGDTDTQYF. Written as DNA, the CDR3 is TGTGCCAGCAGCTTCCTAGGGGACACAGATACGCAGTATTTT.

The CDR3 spells CASSMMGAYQPQHF. CDR3 bases: TGTGCCAGTAGTATGATGGGGGCCTATCAGCCCCAGCATTTT. This chain links TRBV19 with TRBJ1-5, with D possibly TRBD1 on 6 matching bases. CDR1 and CDR2 (germline): LNHDA, SQIVND (reference sequence). The germline V and J ends were trimmed by 3 bases and 5 bases, with 11 bases remaining between them. This CDR3 contains 14 residues.